The rows below give T cell receptor beta chains drawn from one sample of a study of human T cells and chemical hapten exposure. MiXCR was run by TCRdb on the RACE reads, yielding one entry per CDR3 protein. The sample consists of 100,000 or so distinct CDR3 sequences, roughly a tenth of them appearing once. Specimen: whole blood, collected in connection with sensitization to the hapten diphenylcyclopropenone (DPC). Receptor source: a man aged 40-49 years with alopecia areata. Some clones in this sample may be carry-over from other donors' samples. Each CDR3 is given with its conserved first and last residue. The order of the fields is V gene, J gene, clone size, D gene, CDR3 protein, CDR3 DNA. The D gene is left open where the match is weak. A clone size is listed for some rows: how often the clone was seen (once, few, many), or a class if it is expanded.

v_call: TRBV30
j_call: TRBJ2-5
clone_size: NA
d_call: NA
cdr3_aa: CAWRTGTAKETQYF
cdr3_nt: TGTGCCTGGAGGACCGGGACGGCTAAAGAGACCCAGTACTTC

v_call: TRBV5-4
j_call: TRBJ1-1
clone_size: many
d_call: NA
cdr3_aa: CASVGSGRTEAFF
cdr3_nt: TGTGCCAGCGTGGGGTCAGGGAGGACTGAAGCTTTCTTT

v_call: TRBV7-7
j_call: TRBJ1-2
clone_size: NA
d_call: NA
cdr3_aa: CASSLVRGLNYGYTF
cdr3_nt: TGTGCTAGCAGCTTAGTCCGGGGGCTAAATTATGGCTACACCTTC

v_call: TRBV4-3
j_call: TRBJ2-4
clone_size: NA
d_call: NA
cdr3_aa: CASSRVKGGQSIQYF
cdr3_nt: TGCGCCAGCAGCCGAGTCAAGGGGGGCCAAAGCATTCAGTACTTC

v_call: TRBV29-1
j_call: TRBJ1-4
clone_size: few
d_call: TRBD1
cdr3_aa: CSVEDLTGRDKKLFF
cdr3_nt: TGCAGCGTTGAAGATTTGACAGGGAGAGATAAAAAACTGTTTTTT

v_call: TRBV7-8
j_call: TRBJ2-3
clone_size: few
d_call: TRBD2
cdr3_aa: CASSQTSGRVRDTQYF
cdr3_nt: TGTGCCAGCAGCCAGACTAGCGGGAGAGTGAGAGATACGCAGTATTTT

v_call: TRBV14
j_call: TRBJ2-3
clone_size: NA
d_call: NA
cdr3_aa: CASSQGFDSPASNTQYF
cdr3_nt: TGTGCCAGCAGCCAAGGTTTCGATAGTCCAGCTTCGAATACGCAGTATTTT

v_call: TRBV15
j_call: TRBJ1-1
clone_size: NA
d_call: NA
cdr3_aa: CATSRGVMNTEAFF
cdr3_nt: TGTGCCACCAGCAGAGGAGTAATGAACACTGAAGCTTTCTTT

v_call: TRBV20-1
j_call: TRBJ1-5
clone_size: many
d_call: NA
cdr3_aa: CSASGTGRASNQPQHF
cdr3_nt: TGCAGTGCCTCAGGTACAGGGAGGGCTAGCAATCAGCCCCAGCATTTT

v_call: TRBV10-3
j_call: TRBJ2-7
clone_size: few
d_call: TRBD2
cdr3_aa: CAISESGLAGHEQYF
cdr3_nt: TGTGCCATCAGTGAGTCAGGCCTAGCGGGCCACGAGCAGTACTTC

v_call: TRBV4-3
j_call: TRBJ2-3
clone_size: few
d_call: NA
cdr3_aa: CASSQDQGTSTDTQYF
cdr3_nt: TGCGCCAGCAGCCAAGATCAGGGAACTAGCACAGATACGCAGTATTTT

v_call: TRBV27
j_call: TRBJ2-3
clone_size: NA
d_call: NA
cdr3_aa: CASSLRPAGTRNNF
cdr3_nt: TGTGCCAGCAGTTTACGTCCGGCCGGGACCCGGAATAATTTT

v_call: TRBV19
j_call: TRBJ1-2
clone_size: few
d_call: NA
cdr3_aa: CASSIDASFYGYTF
cdr3_nt: TGTGCCAGTAGTATAGATGCCAGTTTCTATGGCTACACCTTC

v_call: TRBV11-2
j_call: TRBJ2-3
clone_size: many
d_call: TRBD2
cdr3_aa: CASSLELAASTDTQYF
cdr3_nt: TGTGCCAGCAGCTTAGAGCTAGCGGCTAGCACAGATACGCAGTATTTT

v_call: TRBV12-3/TRBV12-4
j_call: TRBJ1-3
clone_size: NA
d_call: NA
cdr3_aa: CASSLQVVGRTGNTIYF
cdr3_nt: TGTGCCAGCAGTCTTCAGGTCGTGGGGCGGACTGGAAACACCATATATTTT

v_call: TRBV12-3/TRBV12-4
j_call: TRBJ1-1
clone_size: few
d_call: NA
cdr3_aa: CASSWGPAGLNTEAFF
cdr3_nt: TGTGCCAGCAGTTGGGGGCCTGCCGGGCTGAACACTGAAGCTTTCTTT

v_call: TRBV3-1
j_call: TRBJ1-1
clone_size: many
d_call: NA
cdr3_aa: CASSQGEVDTEAFF
cdr3_nt: TGTGCCAGCAGCCAAGGGGAGGTGGACACTGAAGCTTTCTTT

v_call: TRBV12-3/TRBV12-4
j_call: TRBJ1-2
clone_size: many
d_call: TRBD1
cdr3_aa: CASTVGQGYGYTF
cdr3_nt: TGTGCCAGCACCGTGGGACAGGGCTATGGCTACACCTTC

v_call: TRBV20-1
j_call: TRBJ1-1
clone_size: many
d_call: TRBD1
cdr3_aa: CRAQLTGGNTEAFF
cdr3_nt: TGCAGGGCGCAATTAACAGGGGGTAACACTGAAGCTTTCTTT

v_call: TRBV7-2
j_call: TRBJ2-7
clone_size: NA
d_call: TRBD2
cdr3_aa: CASSLISGGAYEQYF
cdr3_nt: TGTGCCAGCAGCTTAATCTCCGGGGGGGCCTACGAGCAGTACTTC

v_call: TRBV7-7
j_call: TRBJ2-2
clone_size: few
d_call: NA
cdr3_aa: CASSLGQNGELFF
cdr3_nt: TGTGCTAGCAGCCTAGGACAGAACGGGGAGCTGTTTTTT

v_call: TRBV6-1
j_call: TRBJ2-5
clone_size: few
d_call: NA
cdr3_aa: CASNPQGPLAQEAQYF
cdr3_nt: TGTGCCAGCAACCCCCAGGGCCCCCTAGCCCAAGAGGCCCAGTACTTC

v_call: TRBV7-9
j_call: TRBJ1-2
clone_size: NA
d_call: NA
cdr3_aa: CASSPERGMGGYTF
cdr3_nt: TGTGCCAGCAGCCCCGAGAGGGGAATGGGTGGCTACACCTTC

v_call: TRBV20-1
j_call: TRBJ2-3
clone_size: NA
d_call: TRBD2
cdr3_aa: CSARGSERGVPDTQYF
cdr3_nt: TGCAGTGCTAGAGGCTCTGAGCGGGGGGTCCCAGATACGCAGTATTTT

v_call: TRBV18
j_call: TRBJ2-1
clone_size: few
d_call: TRBD2
cdr3_aa: CASSPPGGLYNEQFF
cdr3_nt: TGTGCCAGCTCACCACCGGGGGGGTTATACAATGAGCAGTTCTTC

v_call: TRBV18
j_call: TRBJ1-1
clone_size: many
d_call: NA
cdr3_aa: CASSRRVGEGTEAFF
cdr3_nt: TGTGCCAGCTCACGTCGTGTGGGGGAGGGGACTGAAGCTTTCTTT

v_call: TRBV28
j_call: TRBJ2-7
clone_size: NA
d_call: NA
cdr3_aa: CASSNRLAEQYF
cdr3_nt: TGTGCCAGCAGCAACAGGCTTGCCGAGCAGTACTTC

v_call: TRBV30
j_call: TRBJ2-7
clone_size: NA
d_call: TRBD2
cdr3_aa: CAWSAGRTSGLTYEQYF
cdr3_nt: TGTGCCTGGAGTGCTGGGCGGACTAGCGGATTAACCTACGAGCAGTACTTC

v_call: TRBV6-2/TRBV6-3
j_call: TRBJ1-2
clone_size: few
d_call: TRBD1
cdr3_aa: CASKKGGNGYTF
cdr3_nt: TGTGCCAGCAAGAAAGGGGGCAATGGCTACACCTTC

v_call: TRBV20-1
j_call: TRBJ2-5
clone_size: NA
d_call: NA
cdr3_aa: CSARDAERVETQYF
cdr3_nt: TGCAGTGCTAGAGATGCAGAAAGGGTTGAGACCCAGTACTTC

v_call: TRBV30
j_call: TRBJ2-1
clone_size: NA
d_call: TRBD2
cdr3_aa: CAWTVGRADRYNEQFF
cdr3_nt: TGTGCCTGGACGGTAGGGAGGGCCGATCGGTACAATGAGCAGTTCTTC

v_call: TRBV7-2
j_call: TRBJ1-5
clone_size: many
d_call: TRBD1
cdr3_aa: CASSLETGANQPQHF
cdr3_nt: TGTGCCAGCAGCTTAGAGACAGGGGCTAATCAGCCCCAGCATTTT

v_call: TRBV7-7
j_call: TRBJ1-1
clone_size: NA
d_call: NA
cdr3_aa: CASSLAPGREAFF
cdr3_nt: TGTGCTAGCAGCTTAGCCCCAGGGAGGGAAGCTTTCTTT

v_call: TRBV2
j_call: TRBJ1-5
clone_size: few
d_call: NA
cdr3_aa: CASSERDTTRQPQHF
cdr3_nt: TGTGCCAGCAGTGAGCGGGACACTACAAGGCAGCCCCAGCATTTT

v_call: TRBV7-9
j_call: TRBJ1-1
clone_size: many
d_call: NA
cdr3_aa: CASRLPPLNTEAFF
cdr3_nt: TGTGCCAGCAGATTACCTCCTCTGAACACTGAAGCTTTCTTT

v_call: TRBV7-9
j_call: TRBJ2-1
clone_size: few
d_call: TRBD2
cdr3_aa: CASSLRTSGSSEQFF
cdr3_nt: TGTGCCAGCAGCTTACGGACTAGCGGGAGTTCTGAGCAGTTCTTC

v_call: TRBV5-1
j_call: TRBJ2-1
clone_size: NA
d_call: NA
cdr3_aa: CASAMSGVIVEQFF
cdr3_nt: TGCGCCAGCGCAATGTCGGGAGTAATAGTTGAGCAGTTCTTC